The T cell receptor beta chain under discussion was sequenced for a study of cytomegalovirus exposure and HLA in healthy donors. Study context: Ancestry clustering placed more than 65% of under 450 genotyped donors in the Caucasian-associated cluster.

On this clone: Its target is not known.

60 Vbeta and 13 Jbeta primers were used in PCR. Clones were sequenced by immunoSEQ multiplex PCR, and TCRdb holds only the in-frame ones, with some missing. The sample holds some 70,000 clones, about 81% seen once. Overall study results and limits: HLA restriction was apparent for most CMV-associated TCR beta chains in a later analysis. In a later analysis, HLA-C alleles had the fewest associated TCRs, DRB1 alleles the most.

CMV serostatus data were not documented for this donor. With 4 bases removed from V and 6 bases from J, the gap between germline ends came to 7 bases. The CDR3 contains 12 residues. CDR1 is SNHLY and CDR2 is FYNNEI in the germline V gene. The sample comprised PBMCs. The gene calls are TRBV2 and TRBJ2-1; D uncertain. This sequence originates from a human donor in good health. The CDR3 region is CASSVRVNEQFF. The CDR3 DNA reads TGTGCCAGCAGTGTACGAGTCAATGAGCAGTTCTTC.